The clone carrying this T cell receptor beta chain was found once. In the source study's methods: Reference gene primer amplification yielded estimated nucleated cell counts. Measured with immunoSEQ multiplex PCR; TCRdb has only the in-frame clones, and not every one. The V and J calls and clone size were taken over from that table, and D and trimming were inferred from the DNA. The sample holds some 400,000 clones, nearly 90% seen once. The data are from a study of blood T cell repertoires in COVID-19. For the study at large: Researchers got acute and convalescent COVID-19 samples from the United States, Italy and Spain. The cDNA or gDNA used as material had been derived from T cells, B-cell-depleted T cells, or PBMCs.

Germline V gene data show CDR1 as SEHNR and CDR2 as FQNEAQ (reference sequence). The CDR3 is made up of 14 amino acids. Trimming shortened V by 4 bases and J by 4 bases, and 11 bases separated the two germline ends. Clinical histories supplied by participants themselves formed the basis of cohort assignment. The TCR originated in a woman aged 25-40 years who had recovered from COVID-19. The rearrangement joins TRBV7-9 to TRBJ1-3, with no clear D. Specimen: PBMCs or T cells enriched from blood (not recorded which). CDR3 sequence: CASSSSSRGNTIYF. The DNA of the CDR3 is TGTGCCAGCAGCTCGAGCTCGAGGGGAAACACCATATATTTT.